The 7 T cell receptor beta chains presented below share a single source sample, sequenced in a study of blood T cell repertoires in COVID-19. Sequencing used immunoSEQ multiplex PCR; TCRdb keeps in-frame clones, though not all of them. The sample contains 150,000 or so clones, approximately 80% of which appear only once. Sequenced sample: PBMCs or T cells enriched from blood (not recorded which). Source of these receptors: a man in his fifties or sixties who had recovered from COVID-19.

A single count supports this clone. J is TRBJ2-3 and V is TRBV30; D possibly corresponds to TRBD1 (5 bases). Germline CDR1 reads GTSNPN; CDR2 reads SVGIG (reference sequence). CDR3 length equals 16 residues. Trimming stripped 0 bases from V and 0 bases from J, with 13 bases between. CDR3 sequence: CAWSVHTGRSTDTQYF. The CDR3 bases are TGTGCCTGGAGTGTACACACAGGCCGGAGCACAGATACGCAGTATTTT. The complete variable domain, with remaining parts taken from reference TRBV30 and TRBJ2-3, reads SQTIHQWPATLVQPVGSPLSLECTVEGTSNPNLYWYRQAAGRGLQLLFYSVGIGQISSEVPQNLSASRPQDRQFILSSKKLLLSDSGFYLCAWSVHTGRSTDTQYFGPGTRLTVL.

This rearrangement joins TRBV4-1 to TRBJ2-5, with 7 bases lining up with TRBD1. The CDR3 has 16 residues. The J segment lost 2 bases and the V segment lost 5 bases, leaving 11 bases of the junction unmatched. CDR1 and CDR2 from the germline V gene are MGHRA and YSYEKL. As DNA, the CDR3 is TGCGCCAGCAGCGACCGCATACAGGGGCGGCAAGAGACCCAGTACTTC. It yields the protein CASSDRIQGRQETQYF.

CDR3 in amino acids: CASSEYQGDQETQYF. The CDR3 DNA reads as TGTGCCAGCAGTGAATATCAGGGGGACCAAGAGACCCAGTACTTC. This sequence joins TRBV25-1 and TRBJ2-5; 7 nucleotides agree with TRBD1. J was trimmed by 0 bases and V by 0 bases; bases with no gene match: 1. There are 15 residues in the CDR3. Germline CDR1 MGHDK, CDR2 SYGVNS.

The rearrangement joins TRBV5-1 to TRBJ2-7; weak D call: TRBD1 (5 bases). The CDR3 sequence is 15 residues long. Germline V CDR1 and CDR2: SGHRS, YFSETQ. The V and J ends lost 4 bases and 2 bases respectively, with 16 bases between them. The CDR3 protein is CASSPGHSSTYEQYF. For the CDR3, the DNA is TGCGCCAGCAGCCCAGGACATAGTTCTACCTACGAGCAGTACTTC.

The rearrangement links TRBV2 to TRBJ1-2; a weak D match, TRBD1 (5 bases). The ends were cut back, 7 bases at V and 6 bases at J, with 15 bases in the middle. The CDR3 contains 13 residues. CDR1 is SNHLY and CDR2 is FYNNEI in the germline V gene. The CDR3: CASKLTGGDGYTF. The CDR3, as DNA: TGTGCCAGCAAGTTAACAGGAGGGGATGGCTACACCTTC.

V is TRBV2 and J is TRBJ1-5; D not certain. With 4 bases removed from V and 2 bases from J, the gap between germline ends came to 15 bases. The CDR3 extends over 16 amino acids. Per germline, CDR1 SNHLY and CDR2 FYNNEI. The DNA of the CDR3 is TGTGCCAGCAGTGGGCCGGGAGTGAGTGGCAATCAGCCCCAGCATTTT. Its protein is CASSGPGVSGNQPQHF.

This clone was counted a single time. The chain is built from TRBV19 and TRBJ1-4; tentative D call: TRBD1 (6 bases). CDR1 and CDR2 (germline): LNHDA, SQIVND (reference sequence). V was cut by 1 base and J by 5 bases, with 11 bases left in between. The CDR3 totals 15 residues. CDR3: CASSIANRENEKLFF. The CDR3 DNA is TGTGCCAGTAGTATAGCAAACAGGGAGAATGAAAAACTGTTTTTT.